Listed here are 25 T cell receptor beta chains from one sample, sequenced in a study of blood T cell repertoires in COVID-19. Some clones are missing from TCRdb's copy, which holds only in-frame ones; the method was immunoSEQ multiplex PCR. The data hold some 110,000 clones, with around 86% observed a single time. The sequenced material came from peripheral blood. Source of these receptors: a man in his forties with acute or convalescent COVID-19.

This clone showed up just a few times. V is TRBV4-1 and J is TRBJ1-1; TRBD1 might be the D (6 bases). The germline V gene encodes CDR1 MGHRA and CDR2 YSYEKL. This CDR3 contains 15 residues. Trimming shortened V by 3 bases and J by 0 bases, and 11 bases separated the two germline ends. CDR3 DNA sequence: TGCGCCAGCAGCCACTCGGGGGGGCTGAACACTGAAGCTTTCTTT. As protein: CASSHSGGLNTEAFF.

The chain carries TRBV5-4 and TRBJ2-3, with 14 bases fitting TRBD2. Germline V lookup: CDR1 SGHNT, CDR2 YYREEE (reference sequence). Trimming removed 4 bases from V and 5 bases from J; junction bases left unmatched: 6. CDR3 length equals 16 residues. CDR3 amino acids: CASSQGLAGARDTQYF. CDR3 DNA sequence: TGTGCCAGCAGCCAGGGACTAGCGGGAGCCAGAGATACGCAGTATTTT.

The chain uses TRBV10-2 and TRBJ2-2; tentative D call: TRBD2 (5 bases). Germline V gene data show CDR1 as WSHSY and CDR2 as SAAADI. CDR3 length: 15 amino acids. Trimming took 7 bases from V and 2 from J, leaving 14 bases between them. The CDR3 nucleotides read TGCGCCAGCAAAATCAGTGACTACAACACCGGGGAGCTGTTTTTT. Translation gives CASKISDYNTGELFF.

The chain is built from TRBV9 and TRBJ2-1; D not resolved. V was cut by 4 bases and J by 2 bases, with 10 bases left in between. This CDR3 has 14 amino acids. Looked up from germline, CDR1 is SGDLS and CDR2 is YYNGEE. The CDR3 bases are TGTGCCAGCAGCCCTCAGGTCGCCTACAATGAGCAGTTCTTC. Residues: CASSPQVAYNEQFF. Full variable domain (outside the CDR3, taken from reference TRBV9 and TRBJ2-1): DSGVTQTPKHLITATGQRVTLRCSPRSGDLSVYWYQQSLDQGLQFLIQYYNGEERAKGNILERFSAQQFPDLHSELNLSSLELGDSALYFCASSPQVAYNEQFFGPGTRLTVL.

V is TRBV6-6 and J is TRBJ2-2; 14 bases align to TRBD2. Unmatched junction bases numbered 7, after V lost 7 bases and J lost 6 bases. Germline-derived CDR1 and CDR2 are MNHNY and SVGAGI (reference sequence). The CDR3 covers 16 residues. CDR3 nucleotide sequence: TGTGCCAGCACTTCGCCGGGACTAGCGGGGGCCGGGGAGCTGTTTTTT. This gives the protein CASTSPGLAGAGELFF.

The CDR3 here is CASSEYRSYTEAFF. In nucleotides, the CDR3 is TGTGCCAGCAGTGAATACAGGAGCTACACTGAAGCTTTCTTT. V gene TRBV2 combines with J gene TRBJ1-1; possible D gene TRBD1, 5 bases. This CDR3 has 14 amino acids. V lost 2 bases and J lost 3, with 10 bases in between. Germline CDR1 reads SNHLY; CDR2 reads FYNNEI.

The chain uses TRBV12-3 or TRBV12-4 and TRBJ1-5; possible D gene TRBD1, 6 bases. V lost 2 bases to trimming and J lost 10 bases, with 12 bases between them. CDR3 size: 13 residues. CDR3 nucleotide sequence: TGTGCCAGCAGTTTAAACAGGGAGAGTCCCCAGCATTTT. Residues: CASSLNRESPQHF.

For this clone: Given the absence of the conserved phenylalanine or tryptophan at the CDR3 end, a read error is likely. This chain links TRBV12-5 with TRBJ1-1; tentative D call: TRBD1 (6 bases). Deletions cut 3 bases from V and 0 bases from J, with 23 bases between. Germline V gives CDR1 LGHNT, CDR2 FRNRAP. This CDR3 spans 19 amino acids. The CDR3 reads CASGLRSRGVTLMNTEAFL. For the CDR3, the DNA is TGTGCTAGTGGTTTACGGTCCAGGGGAGTGACCTTAATGAACACTGAAGCTTTCCTT.

V usage is TRBV5-1 and J usage is TRBJ2-7, with a tentative D call TRBD1 (5 bases). This CDR3 spans 14 amino acids. Deletions cut 3 bases from V and 6 bases from J, with 16 bases between. Germline lookup yields CDR1 SGHRS and CDR2 YFSETQ. The chain's CDR3 is CASSSYRSHGEQYF. The CDR3 DNA is TGCGCCAGCAGCTCGTACAGGTCTCATGGCGAGCAGTACTTC.

The chain uses TRBV3-1 (or the pseudogene TRBV3-2) and TRBJ2-2, with D possibly matching TRBD1 (5 bases). Trimming left V 3 bases short and J 7 bases short, with 15 bases between. CDR1 and CDR2 from the germline V gene are LGHDT and YNNKEL (reference sequence). The CDR3 extends over 15 amino acids. CDR3 loop: CASSQWGPRSGELFF. The CDR3 nucleotides read TGTGCCAGCAGCCAGTGGGGCCCTCGGAGCGGGGAGCTGTTTTTT.

This chain links TRBV12-5 with TRBJ1-1; TRBD1 aligns across 7 bases. The CDR3 contains 14 residues. Germline CDR1 is LGHNT and CDR2 is FRNRAP. V dropped 6 bases and J dropped 0; count of bases not matched to a gene: 4. The CDR3 DNA follows: TGTGCTAGTGGAGGACAGGCGATGAACACTGAAGCTTTCTTT. Translation: CASGGQAMNTEAFF.

This clone has only a few counts. The chain carries TRBV10-3 and TRBJ1-1; D perhaps matches TRBD1 (5 bases). The germline V gene has CDR1 ENHRY and CDR2 SYGVKD. Trimming took off 10 bases at V and 2 bases at J, with 11 bases between the two ends. The CDR3 runs 12 residues. Here the CDR3 DNA reads TGTGCCACCCGTGGGGCCAACACTGAAGCTTTCTTT. This encodes CATRGANTEAFF.

The DNA for the CDR3 is TGCAGCGTTGAGGGCACAGGGAATTTTGGTGAGCAGTACTTC. Protein product: CSVEGTGNFGEQYF. The J gene is TRBJ2-7, the V gene TRBV29-1; possibly TRBD1 for D (6 bases). This CDR3 is 14 amino acids long. The ends were cut back, 3 bases at V and 7 bases at J, with 19 bases in the middle. Germline-derived CDR1 and CDR2 are SQVTM and ANQGSEA.

This chain links TRBV2 with TRBJ2-1; D perhaps matches TRBD1 (5 bases). V was cut by 2 bases and J by 15 bases, with 14 bases left in between. Per the germline V gene, CDR1 is SNHLY and CDR2 is FYNNEI. The CDR3 covers 12 residues. CDR3 sequence (DNA): TGTGCCAGCAGTGAACCGCCCAGGGTCCGGTTCTTC. Translated, it gives CASSEPPRVRFF.

This clone has just one count. This chain links TRBV14 with TRBJ2-3; D is unclear. V was clipped by 0 bases and J by 6 bases, with 16 bases between them. The germline gives CDR1 SGHDN, CDR2 FVKESK. This CDR3 is 16 amino acids long. In DNA form, the CDR3 reads TGTGCCAGCAGCCAAGATCTGGGCCGCACTTTGGATACGCAGTATTTT. Its translation: CASSQDLGRTLDTQYF.

The rearrangement uses TRBV5-6 and TRBJ1-1; 7 nucleotides line up with TRBD1. Germline CDR1 is SGHDT and CDR2 is YYEEEE. The CDR3 has 16 amino acids. Germline trimming cut 6 bases from V and 0 bases from J; bases unmatched to any gene: 11. This chain's CDR3 is CASKSGGPSVNTEAFF. CDR3 in DNA: TGTGCCAGCAAGTCAGGGGGTCCCTCGGTGAACACTGAAGCTTTCTTT.

The chain joins TRBV9 to TRBJ1-1; the D is unclear. CDR3 length: 16 residues. V lost 2 bases to trimming and J lost 0 bases, with 14 bases between them. Germline V CDR1 and CDR2: SGDLS, YYNGEE. CDR3 coding DNA: TGTGCCAGCAGCGTTAATCCGTGGCAGATGAACACTGAAGCTTTCTTT. Its protein is CASSVNPWQMNTEAFF.

This clone is labeled medium-sized. The chain has TRBV5-1 and TRBJ1-2; TRBD1 matches 11 bases. V lost 5 bases and J lost 5; bases outside the gene matches: 11. This CDR3 is 16 amino acids long. The V gene's germline CDR1 is SGHRS and CDR2 YFSETQ. The CDR3 region has the DNA TGCGCCAGCAGTGTCAATCCGGGACAGGGGGTATATGGCTACACCTTC. Its protein product is CASSVNPGQGVYGYTF. Full variable domain (outside the CDR3, taken from reference TRBV5-1 and TRBJ1-2): KAGVTQTPRYLIKTRGQQVTLSCSPISGHRSVSWYQQTPGQGLQFLFEYFSETQRNKGNFPGRFSGRQFSNSRSEMNVSTLELGDSALYLCASSVNPGQGVYGYTFGSGTRLTVV.

The chain carries TRBV5-5 and TRBJ2-2, with a possible D match to TRBD2 (5 bases). The CDR3 spans 16 residues. The ends were cut back, 1 base at V and 2 bases at J, with 12 bases in the middle. Germline CDR1 reads SGHKS; CDR2 reads YYEKEE (reference sequence). CDR3 nucleotide sequence: TGTGCCAGCAGCTTGCAGCTAGCAGTTAACACCGGGGAGCTGTTTTTT. This sequence encodes CASSLQLAVNTGELFF.

This clone showed up just a few times. The CDR3: CASSYRTGGDTEAFF. The CDR3, as DNA: TGCGCCAGCAGCTACCGGACAGGTGGGGACACTGAAGCTTTCTTT. This sequence joins TRBV5-1 and TRBJ1-1, with 7 bases lining up with TRBD1. This CDR3 region has 15 residues. Trimming took 3 bases from V and 3 from J; bases not matched to a gene: 8. Germline CDR1 and CDR2: SGHRS and YFSETQ.

The V call is TRBV5-8, the J call TRBJ1-2; TRBD1 matches at 11 bases. J was trimmed by 7 bases and V by 5 bases; bases with no gene match: 7. The CDR3 is 14 amino acids. Per the germline V gene, CDR1 is SGHTS and CDR2 is YDEGEE. CDR3: CASRPGQGAGGYTF. The CDR3 DNA reads as TGTGCCAGCAGACCTGGACAGGGGGCTGGTGGCTACACCTTC. Full variable domain (remainder filled in from reference TRBV5-8 and TRBJ1-2): EAGVTQSPTHLIKTRGQQATLRCSPISGHTSVYWYQQALGLGLQFLLWYDEGEERNRGNFPPRFSGRQFPNYSSELNVNALELEDSALYLCASRPGQGAGGYTFGSGTRLTVV.

V is TRBV2 and J is TRBJ1-2; D possibly corresponds to TRBD1 (5 bases). V shed 3 bases and J shed 3 bases, with 8 bases lying between them. This CDR3 contains 13 residues. CDR1 is SNHLY, CDR2 FYNNEI, per germline. DNA of the CDR3: TGTGCCAGCAGTGATGGGGGGTACTATGGCTACACCTTC. Translating it yields CASSDGGYYGYTF.

This clone was detected only a few times. The J gene is TRBJ2-6, the V gene TRBV19; tentatively, D is TRBD2 (5 bases). The ends were cut back, 3 bases at V and 3 bases at J, with 9 bases in the middle. CDR3 length: 15 residues. The V gene's germline CDR1 is LNHDA and CDR2 SQIVND (reference sequence). The CDR3 protein is CASSIEGVGANVLTF. In DNA, the CDR3 is TGTGCCAGTAGTATTGAGGGAGTTGGGGCCAACGTCCTGACTTTC.

This sequence joins TRBV6-4 and TRBJ1-2, with TRBD1 identical over 10 bases. The CDR3 loop spans 17 amino acids. After removal of 0 bases from V and 8 bases from J, the junction contained 12 bases not matched to a gene. Germline V gene data show CDR1 as MRHNA and CDR2 as SNTAGT. CDR3 in amino acids: CASSDSPGQGPLWGYTF. The CDR3 nucleotides read TGTGCCAGCAGTGACTCCCCGGGACAGGGGCCGCTGTGGGGCTACACCTTC.

The rearrangement links TRBV19 to TRBJ1-5; 12 nucleotides align to TRBD1. This CDR3 contains 15 residues. Trimming took 3 bases from V and 5 from J; bases not matched to a gene: 2. Germline CDR1 and CDR2: LNHDA and SQIVND (reference sequence). The CDR3 spells CASSMGQGAYQPQHF. The CDR3 nucleotides are TGTGCCAGTAGTATGGGACAGGGGGCATATCAGCCCCAGCATTTT.